The rows below give T cell receptor beta chains drawn from one sample of a study of T cell responses to AZD1222 COVID-19 vaccine. Generated by immunoSEQ multiplex PCR, the TCRdb table keeps only in-frame clones and is missing some. The repertoire holds 150,000 or so clones, with roughly nine tenths as singletons. The sample was peripheral blood, taken on day 0 of AZD1222 vaccination. Every receptor here comes from an adult in good health. The CDR3 runs from the conserved cysteine through the conserved F or W. Each record gives: J gene, D gene, clone size, V gene, CDR3 protein, CDR3 DNA. A D gene is named only where the DNA matches it firmly. Size is stated for part of the rows, as once, few or many counts, or as a class when the clone is expanded.

TRBJ2-7 | TRBD1 | . | TRBV5-1 | CASSQGQGAGEQYF | TGCGCCAGCAGCCAGGGACAGGGGGCGGGCGAGCAGTACTTC
TRBJ1-1 | . | . | TRBV28 | CASSLPQGKAFF | TGTGCCAGCAGTCTACCTCAGGGAAAGGCTTTCTTT
TRBJ2-3 | TRBD2 | once | TRBV4-1 | CASSKRENTDTQYF | TGCGCCAGCAGTAAGCGGGAGAACACAGATACGCAGTATTTT
TRBJ1-5 | . | . | TRBV6-2/TRBV6-3 | CASSQRSNQPQHF | TGTGCCAGCAGTCAGAGGAGCAATCAGCCCCAGCATTTT
TRBJ2-7 | . | . | TRBV18 | CASSPPTADEQYF | TGTGCCAGCTCACCACCGACAGCGGACGAGCAGTACTTC
TRBJ1-1 | . | . | TRBV19 | CASTNWLMNTEAFF | TGTGCCAGTACCAATTGGCTGATGAACACTGAAGCTTTCTTT
TRBJ2-7 | TRBD2 | . | TRBV11-2 | CASSSGLAGQYF | TGTGCCAGCAGCTCGGGACTAGCGGGGCAGTACTTC
TRBJ2-5 | . | . | TRBV5-1 | CASRRDAETQYF | TGCGCCAGCAGGAGGGATGCGGAGACCCAGTACTTC
TRBJ2-1 | . | . | TRBV5-1 | CASSSAGNEQFF | TGCGCCAGCAGCTCCGCGGGGAATGAGCAGTTCTTC
TRBJ1-3 | . | . | TRBV7-2 | CASSLEGTRRSGNTIYF | TGTGCCAGCAGCTTAGAGGGAACAAGACGCTCTGGAAACACCATATATTTT
TRBJ2-2 | TRBD2 | . | TRBV5-4 | CASSLGVRGSAGELFF | TGTGCCAGCAGCTTGGGGGTTCGCGGGAGTGCCGGGGAGCTGTTTTTT
TRBJ1-4 | . | once | TRBV18 | CASSPGATQLEKLFF | TGTGCCAGCTCACCCGGGGCCACCCAGCTGGAAAAACTGTTTTTT
TRBJ2-1 | TRBD2 | . | TRBV28 | CASSLPLGGRLSGEQFF | TGTGCCAGCAGTTTACCCCTTGGCGGGAGGTTGTCGGGTGAGCAGTTCTTC
TRBJ2-5 | . | few | TRBV18 | CASSPLDQGMTQYF | TGTGCCAGCTCACCACTTGATCAGGGCATGACCCAGTACTTC
TRBJ1-2 | . | . | TRBV5-1 | CASSSGGNYGYTF | TGCGCCAGCAGCTCTGGCGGTAACTATGGCTACACCTTC
TRBJ1-5 | . | . | TRBV19 | CASKVLESGNQPQHF | TGTGCCAGTAAAGTTCTGGAGTCCGGTAATCAGCCCCAGCATTTT
TRBJ2-7 | . | once | TRBV6-5 | CASSRTDAATYEQYF | TGTGCCAGCAGCAGAACAGACGCAGCCACCTACGAGCAGTACTTC
TRBJ2-1 | TRBD2 | once | TRBV7-3 | CASSTGTSGFNEQFF | TGTGCCAGCAGCACCGGGACTAGCGGATTTAATGAGCAGTTCTTC
TRBJ2-5 | TRBD1 | . | TRBV5-1 | CASSPSRRTGVQETQYF | TGCGCCAGCAGCCCGTCCCGCAGGACAGGGGTTCAAGAGACCCAGTACTTC
TRBJ2-3 | . | . | TRBV5-1 | CASRTTGGPHDTDTQYF | TGCGCCAGCAGGACCACCGGGGGGCCCCACGACACAGATACGCAGTATTTT
TRBJ2-2 | . | . | TRBV5-1 | CASSYTGMNTGELFF | TGCGCCAGCAGCTACACCGGGATGAACACCGGGGAGCTGTTTTTT
TRBJ2-3 | . | . | TRBV4-1 | CASSQVSLSGNTQYF | TGCGCCAGCAGCCAAGTGTCCCTCTCCGGCAATACGCAGTATTTT
TRBJ2-1 | . | . | TRBV11-2 | CASSRGPGPPSGEQFF | TGTGCCAGCAGCAGAGGGCCGGGGCCCCCCTCGGGTGAGCAGTTCTTC
TRBJ2-6 | TRBD2 | . | TRBV4-2 | CASSQDLRLAGVTGANVLTF | TGTGCCAGCAGCCAAGATCTTCGACTAGCGGGAGTGACAGGGGCCAACGTCCTGACTTTC
TRBJ2-5 | . | . | TRBV2 | CASMAGREETQYF | TGTGCCAGCATGGCAGGGCGTGAAGAGACCCAGTACTTC
TRBJ2-7 | . | . | TRBV5-4 | CASSSQQGEGYEQYF | TGTGCCAGCAGCTCTCAACAGGGAGAGGGCTACGAGCAGTACTTC
TRBJ1-2 | . | . | TRBV7-2 | CASSSRRKYGYTF | TGTGCCAGCAGCTCCAGACGGAAATATGGCTACACCTTC
TRBJ2-1 | TRBD2 | . | TRBV6-5 | CASSSPGTSGSNEQFF | TGTGCCAGCAGTTCCCCCGGGACTAGCGGGAGTAATGAGCAGTTCTTC
TRBJ1-5 | . | . | TRBV12-3/TRBV12-4 | CASTRAFGQPQHF | TGTGCCAGCACCCGGGCCTTCGGGCAGCCCCAGCATTTT
TRBJ2-7 | . | . | TRBV20-1 | CSASDGTAYEQYF | TGCAGTGCTAGTGACGGGACTGCCTACGAGCAGTACTTC
TRBJ2-2 | . | . | TRBV20-1 | CSASSRRGANTGELFF | TGCAGTGCTAGTAGTCGCAGAGGCGCGAACACCGGGGAGCTGTTTTTT
TRBJ2-7 | . | . | TRBV4-2 | CASSQEGSRGPYEQYF | TGTGCCAGCAGCCAAGAAGGTTCGCGGGGCCCCTACGAGCAGTACTTC
TRBJ2-7 | TRBD1 | . | TRBV19 | CASSLLSGQGRYEQYF | TGTGCCAGTAGCCTATTGTCGGGACAGGGGCGCTACGAGCAGTACTTC